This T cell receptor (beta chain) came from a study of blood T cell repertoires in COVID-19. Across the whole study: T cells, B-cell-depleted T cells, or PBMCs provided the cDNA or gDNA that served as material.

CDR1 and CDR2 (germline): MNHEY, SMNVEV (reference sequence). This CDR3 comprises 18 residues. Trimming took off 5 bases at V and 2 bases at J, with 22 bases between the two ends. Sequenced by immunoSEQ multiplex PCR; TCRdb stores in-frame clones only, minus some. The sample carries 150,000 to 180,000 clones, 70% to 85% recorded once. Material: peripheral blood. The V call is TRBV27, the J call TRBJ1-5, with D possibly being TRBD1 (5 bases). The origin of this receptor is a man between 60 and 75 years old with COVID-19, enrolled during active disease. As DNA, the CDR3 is TGTGCCAGCAGTCGTAAAGGTATCTCAGGGTCTGGCAATCAGCCCCAGCATTTT. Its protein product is CASSRKGISGSGNQPQHF.